This entry lists 8 T cell receptor beta chains sequenced from one sample in a study of CD8 T cells in Susac syndrome. Reverse transcription of roughly 0.5 to 1 ug RNA used random hexamers. TCRdb re-called the immunoSEQ multiplex PCR reads with MiXCR, one entry per CDR3 protein. The data show 50,000 to 65,000 distinct CDR3 sequences, over 85% seen once. Sequenced sample: CD8+ T cells from PBMCs. The receptors originated from a human donor in good health.

The chain carries TRBV12-3 or TRBV12-4 and TRBJ2-5, with a tentative D call TRBD2 (6 bases). The length of the CDR3 is 15 residues. Trimming removed 3 bases at V and 7 bases at J, with 18 bases between. The CDR3 here is CASSFQTSLGGTQYF. The CDR3 DNA is TGTGCCAGCAGTTTCCAAACTAGTTTGGGGGGGACCCAGTACTTC.

This clonotype is a singleton in its sample. The chain couples TRBV5-6 to TRBJ2-3, with unresolved D. The germline V gene encodes CDR1 SGHDT and CDR2 YYEEEE. The CDR3 covers 15 residues. V dropped 2 bases and J dropped 6 bases, with 16 bases sitting between them. CDR3 coding DNA: TGTGCCAGCAGCTTTGGGGAACCGCCCCGGGATACGCAGTATTTT. Translation: CASSFGEPPRDTQYF.

The rearrangement joins TRBV7-9 to TRBJ2-5; 14 bases line up with TRBD2. The CDR3 contains 18 residues. V gave up 5 bases and J gave up 3 bases; unmatched junction bases: 11. Germline-derived CDR1 and CDR2 are SEHNR and FQNEAQ (reference sequence). CDR3 coding DNA: TGTGCCAGCAGCCCGGGACTAGCGGGGGCATTTCTAAAAGAGACCCAGTACTTC. Translation: CASSPGLAGAFLKETQYF.

This clonotype was picked up a small number of times. V gene TRBV28 combines with J gene TRBJ2-7; possible D gene TRBD1, 5 bases. Germline V gene sequence: CDR1 MDHEN, CDR2 SYDVKM. The CDR3 length is 16 residues. V lost 1 base, J lost 2 bases, and 15 bases lay in between. CDR3 nucleotides: TGTGCCAGCAGTTTATTAGGTGACAGTGCTACCTACGAGCAGTACTTC. Protein: CASSLLGDSATYEQYF.

This chain connects TRBV2 to TRBJ1-1, with D unclear. The CDR3 is 14 residues long. V lost 3 bases to trimming and J lost 0 bases, with 8 bases between them. Germline V lookup: CDR1 SNHLY, CDR2 FYNNEI. In DNA, the CDR3 is TGTGCCAGCAGTGATCAGTTAGTGAACACTGAAGCTTTCTTT. Translated, it gives CASSDQLVNTEAFF.

In regard to this clonotype: The junction does not match germline at one end; this may be a read error. This chain links TRBV5-1 with TRBJ2-5; 13 bases agree with TRBD2. CDR1 and CDR2 from the germline V gene are SGHRS and YFSETQ. This CDR3 is 16 amino acids long. The CDR3 reads CASSSGLAGVQGTQYF. CDR3 coding DNA: TGCGCCAGCAGCTCCGGACTAGCGGGGGTACAAGGGACCCAGTACTTC.

The chain joins TRBV12-3 or TRBV12-4 to TRBJ2-2; D possibly corresponds to TRBD2 (5 bases). Trimming took 3 bases from V and 3 from J, leaving 17 bases between them. The CDR3 runs 17 residues. The CDR3 reads CASSFPLYRDDTGELFF. In DNA form, the CDR3 reads TGTGCCAGCAGTTTCCCCCTCTACCGGGATGACACCGGGGAGCTGTTTTTT.

The V gene is TRBV6-2 or TRBV6-3, the J gene TRBJ2-1, with 8 bases aligning to TRBD1. This CDR3 comprises 15 residues. Germline values: CDR1 MNHEY, CDR2 SVGEGT. The J segment lost 2 bases and the V segment lost 4 bases, leaving 4 bases of the junction unmatched. CDR3 sequence (DNA): TGTGCCAGCAGTTTATCCAGGGGGCCCTACAATGAGCAGTTCTTC. Its translation is CASSLSRGPYNEQFF.